The 16 T cell receptor beta chains below come from one sample, sequenced in a study of tumor-infiltrating lymphocytes in localized non-small cell lung cancer. Profiled with immunoSEQ multiplex PCR; TCRdb holds only in-frame clones, not every one. The table has approximately 21,000 clones, roughly 80% seen once. Source material: lung tumor tissue. These receptors were collected from a human donor with non-small cell lung cancer.

The chain employs TRBV2 and TRBJ1-5, with D maybe TRBD1 (5 bases). The CDR3 is 14 amino acids. The ends were cut back, 3 bases at V and 5 bases at J, with 11 bases in the middle. Germline values: CDR1 SNHLY, CDR2 FYNNEI. CDR3 bases: TGTGCCAGCAGTGACAGGGAGCCGGATCAGCCCCAGCATTTT. Translated: CASSDREPDQPQHF.

The chain couples TRBV5-1 to TRBJ2-2, with D perhaps given as TRBD1 or TRBD2 (5 bases each). From germline, CDR1 is SGHRS and CDR2 YFSETQ. Trimming took 4 bases from V and 5 from J, leaving 15 bases between them. The CDR3 runs 15 residues. CDR3 sequence (DNA): TGCGCCAGCAGCCTCAAGGACTCAGGGACCGGGGAGCTGTTTTTT. This translates into CASSLKDSGTGELFF.

The chain couples TRBV4-3 to TRBJ2-7; 9 nucleotides line up with TRBD2. The trim removed 4 bases at V and 6 bases at J, leaving 13 bases unmatched. Germline V CDR1 and CDR2: LGHNA, YSLEER. The CDR3 extends over 16 amino acids. The CDR3 region has the DNA TGCGCCAGCAGCCCCCAGCGGGAGGCCTCTCTGGCCGAGCAGTACTTC. Translated: CASSPQREASLAEQYF.

The chain employs TRBV5-6 and TRBJ2-2, with 9 bases identical to TRBD1. Unmatched junction bases numbered 5, after V lost 4 bases and J lost 4 bases. The germline CDR1 and CDR2 sequences are SGHDT and YYEEEE. This CDR3 contains 15 residues. CDR3 DNA sequence: TGTGCCAGCAGCGCCGGGACAGGGTCCACCGGGGAGCTGTTTTTT. This gives the protein CASSAGTGSTGELFF.

The chain couples TRBV11-2 to TRBJ1-1; possibly TRBD1 for D (6 bases). V lost 3 bases and J 5 bases, leaving 16 bases between the germline ends. Germline V gene lookup returns CDR1 SGHAT and CDR2 FQNNGV. The length of the CDR3 is 15 residues. In nucleotides, the CDR3 is TGTGCCAGCAGCTTGGGGAGAGGGGGGGTGACTGAAGCTTTCTTT. The encoded protein is CASSLGRGGVTEAFF.

The rearrangement links TRBV27 to TRBJ2-1; possibly TRBD2 for D (5 bases). The germline V and J ends were trimmed by 3 bases and 0 bases, with 21 bases remaining between them. Germline V gives CDR1 MNHEY, CDR2 SMNVEV (reference sequence). CDR3 length: 19 residues. In DNA form, the CDR3 reads TGTGCCAGCAGTTTCCTATCACTTGGCGGGCTGAGCTCCTACAATGAGCAGTTCTTC. Its translation is CASSFLSLGGLSSYNEQFF.

The chain couples TRBV5-1 to TRBJ2-2; 7 bases match TRBD1. Germline CDR1 reads SGHRS; CDR2 reads YFSETQ. CDR3 length: 15 residues. V lost 0 bases and J lost 4; bases outside the gene matches: 3. CDR3 region: CASSLAGQFTGELFF. The DNA for the CDR3 is TGCGCCAGCAGCTTGGCGGGACAGTTCACCGGGGAGCTGTTTTTT.

This chain connects TRBV28 to TRBJ1-4; D uncertain. The CDR3 consists of 16 residues. Trimming shortened V by 6 bases and J by 3 bases, and 17 bases separated the two germline ends. The germline V gene encodes CDR1 MDHEN and CDR2 SYDVKM. CDR3 sequence (DNA): TGTGCCAGCAGCATCATTAATGGACGGCCTAATGAAAAACTGTTTTTT. The encoded protein is CASSIINGRPNEKLFF.

The chain carries TRBV7-6 and TRBJ2-3; D gene ambiguous. V lost 6 bases and J lost 4, with 11 bases in between. Germline lookup yields CDR1 SGHVS and CDR2 FNYEAQ. This CDR3 contains 13 residues. The CDR3 spells CASRNYGSDTQYF. The DNA of the CDR3 is TGTGCCAGCAGAAATTACGGCTCAGATACGCAGTATTTT.

This rearrangement joins TRBV19 to TRBJ1-1; the D is unclear. There are 14 residues in the CDR3. Trimming took 3 bases from V and 0 from J, leaving 8 bases between them. Germline values: CDR1 LNHDA, CDR2 SQIVND (reference sequence). The CDR3 nucleotides are TGTGCCAGTAGTATCAAAGCGATGAACACTGAAGCTTTCTTT. Translated, it gives CASSIKAMNTEAFF.

The chain carries TRBV5-1 and TRBJ2-1; 12 bases map to TRBD2. The trim removed 4 bases at V and 5 bases at J, leaving 10 bases unmatched. In germline, CDR1 is SGHRS, CDR2 YFSETQ. The CDR3 has 17 amino acids. The CDR3: CASSQRLAGVLHNEQFF. The CDR3 nucleotides read TGCGCCAGCAGCCAACGACTAGCGGGAGTCCTCCACAATGAGCAGTTCTTC.

The table lists this clone with a few counts. The V and J genes are TRBV6-5 and TRBJ2-7, with 8 bases lining up with TRBD1. The trim removed 0 bases at V and 6 bases at J, leaving 7 bases unmatched. The CDR3 spans 15 residues. Per the germline V gene, CDR1 is MNHEY and CDR2 is SVGAGI. The DNA of the CDR3 is TGTGCCAGCAGTTACTCGATTGGACAGGGACGCGAGCAGTACTTC. It specifies CASSYSIGQGREQYF.

The rearrangement uses TRBV19 and TRBJ2-7; TRBD1 matches 11 bases. CDR1 is LNHDA, CDR2 SQIVND, per germline (reference sequence). This CDR3 comprises 15 residues. Germline trimming cut 3 bases from V and 5 bases from J; bases unmatched to any gene: 6. CDR3 nucleotides: TGTGCCAGTAGTATTTTCGGACAGGGGGCGAACGAGCAGTACTTC. Translated, it gives CASSIFGQGANEQYF.

The chain joins TRBV4-2 to TRBJ2-1; possibly TRBD2 for D (5 bases). Germline V CDR1 and CDR2: LGHNA, YNFKEQ. This CDR3 spans 17 amino acids. Trimming shortened V by 0 bases and J by 6 bases, and 18 bases separated the two germline ends. Written as DNA, the CDR3 is TGTGCCAGCAGCCAAGATTCCCAACCAACTAGGGTCAATGAGCAGTTCTTC. Protein product: CASSQDSQPTRVNEQFF.

V is TRBV19 and J is TRBJ2-1; D not resolved. The germline V and J ends were trimmed by 4 bases and 2 bases, with 9 bases remaining between them. Germline CDR1 and CDR2: LNHDA and SQIVND (reference sequence). The CDR3 totals 14 residues. The CDR3 nucleotides read TGTGCCAGTAGTAAACGCGGCACCTACAATGAGCAGTTCTTC. Translation gives CASSKRGTYNEQFF.

This clone was picked up a small number of times. The CDR3 loop is CSVENTGNYGYTF. CDR3 DNA sequence: TGCAGCGTTGAAAACACAGGAAACTATGGCTACACCTTC. The chain combines TRBV29-1 with TRBJ1-2, with D tentatively TRBD1 (5 bases). CDR3 length: 13 amino acids. Germline loops: CDR1 SQVTM, CDR2 ANQGSEA. Trimming took off 2 bases at V and 2 bases at J, with 9 bases between the two ends.